These 18 T cell receptor beta chains were sequenced from one sample in a study of post-analysis software for immune sequencing data. Notes on the study in general: TRBV segments more frequent in patients than in controls numbered five and included TRBV5-6, TRBV5-1 and TRBV20-1.

Unique molecular identifiers featured in each of the TCR beta cDNA libraries. TCRdb re-called the PCR reads with MiXCR, one entry per CDR3 protein. The table has about 770,000 distinct CDR3 sequences, around 42% seen once. These TCRs are of unknown antigen specificity. Sequencing was performed on blood. The receptor set was obtained from a girl aged 5 to 17 with multiple sclerosis.

The chain joins TRBV20-1 to TRBJ2-1, with TRBD2 matching 7 bases. The J segment lost 8 bases and the V segment lost 7 bases, leaving 14 bases of the junction unmatched. In germline, CDR1 is DFQATT, CDR2 SNEGSKA (reference sequence). This CDR3 contains 14 residues. CDR3 amino acids: CSVSGLAVGDEQFF. Written as DNA, the CDR3 is TGCAGTGTTAGTGGGCTAGCGGTAGGCGATGAGCAGTTCTTC.

This clonotype was counted only a few times. This rearrangement joins TRBV7-2 to TRBJ2-5; 14 bases match TRBD2. The J call may be faulty, since TRBJ2-7 better matches the DNA end. CDR1 and CDR2 (germline): SGHTA, FQGNSA. CDR3 size: 17 residues. The CDR3 sequence is CASSSRPGTSGSNEQYF. As DNA, the CDR3 is TGTGCCAGCAGCTCCCGCCCAGGGACTAGCGGGAGTAACGAGCAGTACTTC.

Written as DNA, the CDR3 is TGCAGTGAAGCGCCGCGGGCCGGCACTGAAGCTTTCTTT. Its translation is CSEAPRAGTEAFF. The V call is TRBV20-1, the J call TRBJ1-1, with D hard to call. V lost 7 bases, J lost 4 bases, and 16 bases lay in between. The CDR3 is made up of 13 amino acids. Looked up from germline, CDR1 is DFQATT and CDR2 is SNEGSKA (reference sequence).

This clonotype was recorded a few times. The V and J genes are TRBV11-3 and TRBJ2-2; D is possibly TRBD1 (6 bases). Germline V gives CDR1 SGHNT, CDR2 YENEEA. Trimming cost V 5 bases and J 1 base, with 8 bases left between them. The CDR3 extends over 14 amino acids. For the CDR3, the DNA is TGTGCCAGCAGCACGGGACAGAACACCGGGGAGCTGTTTTTT. Protein product: CASSTGQNTGELFF. Complete variable domain (other parts from reference TRBV11-3 and TRBJ2-2): EAGVVQSPRYKIIEKKQPVAFWCNPISGHNTLYWYLQNLGQGPELLIRYENEEAVDDSQLPKDRFSAERLKGVDSTLKIQPAELGDSAVYLCASSTGQNTGELFFGEGSRLTVL.

J is TRBJ2-1 and V is TRBV7-3; 8 nucleotides line up with TRBD2. CDR1 and CDR2 from the germline V gene are SGHTA and FQGTGA. With 5 bases clipped from V and 6 bases from J, the junction kept 9 bases outside the gene matches. The CDR3 is 15 residues long. The CDR3 loop reads CASSPRATSGNEQFF. The CDR3 DNA sequence: TGTGCCAGCAGCCCCCGGGCCACTAGCGGCAATGAGCAGTTCTTC.

This chain joins TRBV28 and TRBJ2-7; D is possibly TRBD2 (6 bases). The CDR3 covers 13 residues. V lost 10 bases and J lost 2, with 15 bases in between. CDR1 MDHEN and CDR2 SYDVKM come from the germline V gene. CDR3 loop: CATARGGTYEQYF. The CDR3 DNA follows: TGTGCCACCGCACGCGGCGGGACCTACGAGCAGTACTTC.

The chain couples TRBV11-2 to TRBJ2-4; D is possibly TRBD1 (5 bases). V was pared by 0 bases and J by 13 bases, with 13 bases between. Germline values: CDR1 SGHAT, CDR2 FQNNGV. This CDR3 has 13 amino acids. The CDR3 coding sequence is TGTGCCAGCAGCTTAGAGCAGGGTCTCAAGCAGTACTTC. This codes for CASSLEQGLKQYF.

This clonotype was seen more than once but under ten times. The chain joins TRBV6-6 to TRBJ2-1; 13 bases match TRBD2. The CDR3 runs to 16 residues. With 5 bases clipped from V and 6 bases from J, the junction kept 7 bases outside the gene matches. The germline gives CDR1 MNHNY, CDR2 SVGAGI (reference sequence). CDR3 DNA: TGTGCCAGCAGTCCGATCGGGACTAGCGGGGCCAATGAGCAGTTCTTC. Encoded protein: CASSPIGTSGANEQFF.

This clonotype was counted ten times or more. The genes are TRBV6-2 or TRBV6-3 and TRBJ2-7; TRBD2 matches at 7 bases. This CDR3 has 13 amino acids. Per the germline V gene, CDR1 is MNHEY and CDR2 is SVGEGT. Unmatched junction bases numbered 5, after V lost 6 bases and J lost 3 bases. The CDR3 DNA reads TGTGCCAGCAGCGGGGACTACAACTACGAGCAGTACTTC. This translates into CASSGDYNYEQYF.

The chain links TRBV7-6 to TRBJ2-1; 13 bases are a match to TRBD2. The CDR3 is 14 residues long. Germline V gene sequence: CDR1 SGHVS, CDR2 FNYEAQ. Trimming took 8 bases from V and 9 from J; bases not matched to a gene: 7. CDR3 sequence: CASRRLAGGGEQFF. DNA for the CDR3: TGTGCCAGCCGACGACTAGCGGGAGGTGGTGAGCAGTTCTTC.

The genes are TRBV28 and TRBJ2-4; D unresolved. The germline CDR1 and CDR2 sequences are MDHEN and SYDVKM. The CDR3 covers 17 residues. Trimming took off 5 bases at V and 0 bases at J, with 17 bases between the two ends. The CDR3 DNA sequence: TGTGCCAGCAGTCCGGAGAGAGGTGGTATAGCCAAAAACATTCAGTACTTC. It translates to CASSPERGGIAKNIQYF.

V is TRBV20-1 and J is TRBJ2-5, with no clear D. V lost 3 bases and J lost 1, with 9 bases in between. CDR1 and CDR2 (germline): DFQATT, SNEGSKA (reference sequence). CDR3 length: 13 residues. CDR3 loop: CSARAERQETQYF. The CDR3 DNA reads as TGCAGTGCTAGGGCAGAACGCCAAGAGACCCAGTACTTC.

This clonotype was detected a few times. V and J are TRBV12-5 and TRBJ2-1; TRBD2 aligns across 10 bases. The CDR3 totals 14 residues. V shed 7 bases and J 7 bases; nucleotides not matched to a gene: 7. Germline CDR1 reads LGHNT; CDR2 reads FRNRAP. In DNA, the CDR3 is TGTGCTAGTGCCTCCAGCGGGAGGGCAAATGAGCAGTTCTTC. Its protein product is CASASSGRANEQFF.

The chain has TRBV20-1 and TRBJ2-3, with unresolved D. The CDR3 sequence is 13 residues long. Germline assignment: CDR1 DFQATT and CDR2 SNEGSKA (reference sequence). V was cut by 5 bases and J by 5 bases, with 14 bases left in between. CDR3 nucleotides: TGCAGTGCTCCCGCTCTGGCCGGAGATACGCAGTATTTT. Its translation is CSAPALAGDTQYF.

This clonotype came up a few times. CDR3 DNA: TGTGCCAGCAGCTCCCCGGGACAGGGGATCCACGAGCAGTACTTC. It codes for CASSSPGQGIHEQYF. This chain joins TRBV7-9 and TRBJ2-7, with 10 bases identical to TRBD1. With V trimmed by 4 bases and J by 5 bases, 8 bases remained unmatched. CDR1 and CDR2 from the germline V gene are SEHNR and FQNEAQ (reference sequence). This CDR3 region has 15 residues.

The chain carries TRBV7-2 and TRBJ1-6, with a tentative D call TRBD1 (6 bases). V shed 5 bases and J shed 10 bases, with 18 bases lying between them. Germline CDR1 and CDR2: SGHTA and FQGNSA. This CDR3 contains 15 residues. CDR3 sequence: CASSRGSQGNSPLHF. The CDR3 nucleotides are TGTGCCAGCAGCAGGGGGTCGCAGGGAAACTCACCCCTCCACTTT.

This clonotype was observed a few times. The chain recombines TRBV2 with TRBJ2-3; TRBD1 might be the D (5 bases). The CDR3 extends over 12 amino acids. V was shortened by 3 bases and J by 7 bases, with 8 bases between the two germline ends. The germline gives CDR1 SNHLY, CDR2 FYNNEI. DNA for the CDR3: TGTGCCAGCAGTGACAGGGTGCATACGCAGTATTTT. This gives the protein CASSDRVHTQYF.

In this sample, this clonotype turned up many times. The chain employs TRBV20-1 and TRBJ2-1, with D possibly TRBD2 on 6 matching bases. Germline values: CDR1 DFQATT, CDR2 SNEGSKA (reference sequence). The CDR3 sequence is 16 residues long. Trimming left V 5 bases short and J 5 bases short, with 22 bases between. DNA for the CDR3: TGCAGTGCTTGGGACTCACCCCGCAACCTTAACAATGAGCAGTTCTTC. It is translated as CSAWDSPRNLNNEQFF.